The next 21 T cell receptor beta chains were all read from a single sample in a study of blood T cell repertoires in COVID-19. Produced via immunoSEQ multiplex PCR; TCRdb's table is partial and in-frame only. The sample lists more than 300,000 clones, 88% occurring once. The material sequenced was PBMCs or T cells enriched from blood (not recorded which). All receptors come from a young woman who had recovered from COVID-19.

The chain couples TRBV18 to TRBJ2-7; D perhaps matches TRBD1 (6 bases). Germline V gene lookup returns CDR1 KGHSH and CDR2 LQKENI. The V and J ends lost 5 bases and 6 bases respectively, with 23 bases between them. The CDR3 totals 16 residues. The CDR3 bases are TGTGCCAGCTCAGGAGGTACAGGGCCCGTCGCGTCCGAGCAGTACTTC. Translating it yields CASSGGTGPVASEQYF. The full variable domain, completed using reference TRBV18 and TRBJ2-7, is NAGVMQNPRHLVRRRGQEARLRCSPMKGHSHVYWYRQLPEEGLKFMVYLQKENIIDESGMPKERFSAEFPKEGPSILRIQQVVRGDSAAYFCASSGGTGPVASEQYFGPGTRLTVT.

The chain has TRBV18 and TRBJ2-3; tentatively, D is TRBD1 (6 bases). The V end was cut by 3 bases, the J end by 2 bases, with 15 bases between. The CDR3 consists of 16 residues. CDR1 and CDR2 (germline): KGHSH, LQKENI. DNA for the CDR3: TGTGCCAGCTCACCCGCCCTTCAGGGGATCACAGATACGCAGTATTTT. Translation: CASSPALQGITDTQYF.

The rearrangement links TRBV3-1 (or the pseudogene TRBV3-2) to TRBJ2-1, with 14 bases lining up with TRBD2. This CDR3 spans 18 amino acids. The ends lost 0 bases at V and 7 bases at J; junction bases unmatched: 8. CDR1 is LGHDT and CDR2 is YNNKEL in the germline V gene (reference sequence). The CDR3 DNA reads as TGTGCCAGCAGCCAAGAATTCCTGGGACTAGCGGGGGAAAATGAGCAGTTCTTC. It yields the protein CASSQEFLGLAGENEQFF.

This clone was found a few times. The chain joins TRBV12-3 or TRBV12-4 to TRBJ1-5; TRBD1 matches at 8 bases. The length of the CDR3 is 13 residues. Unmatched junction bases numbered 4, after V lost 7 bases and J lost 5 bases. This chain's CDR3 is CASKTGGDQPQHF. CDR3 DNA: TGTGCCAGCAAAACAGGGGGGGATCAGCCCCAGCATTTT.

The V call is TRBV6-5, the J call TRBJ2-3, with 11 bases lining up with TRBD2. Looked up from germline, CDR1 is MNHEY and CDR2 is SVGAGI. The V gene end was trimmed by 4 bases and the J gene end by 5 bases; junction bases not matched to a gene: 5. There are 15 residues in the CDR3. The CDR3 is CASSSSGGRGDTQYF. CDR3 coding DNA: TGTGCCAGCAGTTCTAGCGGGGGGCGTGGAGATACGCAGTATTTT.

The count of this clone is one. This CDR3 is also generated by other DNA sequences in the sample. The V call is TRBV27, the J call TRBJ1-1; 7 bases are shared with TRBD1. J lost 5 bases, V lost 4 bases, and 7 bases had no gene match. The CDR3 runs to 14 residues. In germline, CDR1 is MNHEY, CDR2 SMNVEV (reference sequence). Here the CDR3 reads CASSSRQGYTEAFF. Written as DNA, the CDR3 is TGTGCCAGCAGTTCCCGACAGGGTTATACTGAAGCTTTCTTT.

This chain links TRBV11-2 with TRBJ1-6; TRBD1 is a possible D gene (5 bases). The CDR3 is made up of 16 amino acids. V dropped 5 bases and J dropped 5 bases, with 16 bases sitting between them. The germline V gene encodes CDR1 SGHAT and CDR2 FQNNGV. The CDR3 DNA is TGTGCCAGCAGCCGAAGCGGGGGGACCCATAATTCACCCCTCCACTTT. Translating gives CASSRSGGTHNSPLHF.

V gene TRBV5-1 combines with J gene TRBJ2-1, with 7 bases identical to TRBD1. The CDR3 is 18 amino acids. Trimming cost V 4 bases and J 4 bases; bases outside gene matches: 17. The germline CDR1 and CDR2 sequences are SGHRS and YFSETQ. The CDR3 DNA is TGCGCCAGCAGCAGATGGCCCCCGGGACAGTCGGTTTACAATGAGCAGTTCTTC. This gives the protein CASSRWPPGQSVYNEQFF.

This clone was observed a single time. The chain links TRBV6-4 to TRBJ2-5; 9 bases line up with TRBD1. The CDR3 runs 14 residues. Trimming took 6 bases from V and 2 from J; bases not matched to a gene: 4. Germline CDR1 MRHNA, CDR2 SNTAGT. DNA for the CDR3: TGTGCCAGCAGGGACAGGGGCCAGCAAGAGACCCAGTACTTC. Encoded protein: CASRDRGQQETQYF.

The gene calls are TRBV5-1 and TRBJ2-7; TRBD2 agrees at 11 bases. The germline V gene encodes CDR1 SGHRS and CDR2 YFSETQ. V was pared by 0 bases and J by 6 bases, with 5 bases of the junction left unmatched. This CDR3 has 15 amino acids. The CDR3 DNA follows: TGCGCCAGCAGCTTGGGGCTAGCGGGGGGAGTCGAGCAGTACTTC. Its protein is CASSLGLAGGVEQYF.

The rearrangement uses TRBV21-1 and TRBJ2-5; whether TRBD1, the table's D call, matches the DNA was not checked. TRBV21-1 is designated a pseudogene. The CDR3 totals 15 residues. The CDR3 DNA reads as TGTGCCAGCAGCAAAGAAGAGGACAGGGGGGAGACCCAGTACTTC. Translation gives CASSKEEDRGETQYF.

This chain joins TRBV21-1 and TRBJ2-3; whether TRBD1, the table's D call, matches the DNA was not checked. TRBV21-1 is a known pseudogene. This CDR3 is 20 amino acids long. CDR3 in DNA: TGTGCCAGCAGCAAAATCAGGCCACCCAAGGGACAGGCAATAATCGGTACGCAGTATTTT. Translation gives CASSKIRPPKGQAIIGTQYF.

In DNA, the CDR3 is TGTGCCACCAGTGAGGCAGGGTTGGGGAACACTGAAGCTTTCTTT. Translated: CATSEAGLGNTEAFF. This chain connects TRBV24-1 to TRBJ1-1; D may be TRBD1 (5 bases). The CDR3 has 15 residues. V was clipped by 4 bases and J by 1 base, with 12 bases between them. CDR1 is KGHDR and CDR2 is SFDVKD in the germline V gene.

This clone appeared a few times. This chain joins TRBV2 and TRBJ1-1; 9 positions agree with TRBD1. This CDR3 contains 12 residues. Germline V gene lookup returns CDR1 SNHLY and CDR2 FYNNEI. With 10 bases clipped from V and 8 bases from J, the junction kept 8 bases outside the gene matches. Here the CDR3 DNA reads TGTGCCATCGGACAGGGGATAGCAGAAGCTTTCTTT. Translating it yields CAIGQGIAEAFF.

V and J are TRBV12-5 and TRBJ2-2; 10 nucleotides match TRBD2. J lost 2 bases, V lost 9 bases, and 3 bases had no gene match. This CDR3 is 14 amino acids long. Germline loops: CDR1 LGHNT, CDR2 FRNRAP. The CDR3 loop is CASTSGANTGELFF. CDR3 DNA: TGTGCTAGCACTAGCGGGGCCAACACCGGGGAGCTGTTTTTT.

The CDR3 loop reads CASSGRSDTDTQYF. CDR3 nucleotides: TGTGCCAGCAGTGGAAGGAGCGACACAGATACGCAGTATTTT. V usage is TRBV9 and J usage is TRBJ2-3; D gene unclear. The germline V gene encodes CDR1 SGDLS and CDR2 YYNGEE. This CDR3 is 14 amino acids long. V was shortened by 5 bases and J by 2 bases, with 12 bases between the two germline ends.

The chain carries TRBV4-2 and TRBJ1-4; TRBD1 might be the D (5 bases). V lost 0 bases and J 5 bases, leaving 10 bases between the germline ends. The germline gives CDR1 LGHNA, CDR2 YNFKEQ. The CDR3 covers 15 residues. Here the CDR3 reads CASSQESGPNEKLFF. CDR3 bases: TGTGCCAGCAGCCAAGAGTCAGGGCCGAATGAAAAACTGTTTTTT.

CDR3 in DNA: TGTGCCTCCCAAGTGCAACAGGGAGTAGATACGCAGTATTTT. Protein: CASQVQQGVDTQYF. The chain uses TRBV19 and TRBJ2-3; possible D gene TRBD1, 6 bases. Germline values: CDR1 LNHDA, CDR2 SQIVND (reference sequence). Trimming stripped 11 bases from V and 5 bases from J, with 20 bases between. CDR3 size: 14 residues.

The CDR3 spells CASSPGRDRASNTEAFF. DNA of the CDR3: TGTGCCAGCAGCCCCGGCAGGGACAGGGCTTCGAACACTGAAGCTTTCTTT. The V call is TRBV4-2, the J call TRBJ1-1, with 9 bases fitting TRBD1. Germline V gene lookup returns CDR1 LGHNA and CDR2 YNFKEQ. V shed 4 bases, J shed 1 base, and the junction held 10 bases outside the gene matches. The CDR3 has 17 amino acids.

The chain is built from TRBV7-3 and TRBJ1-2, with a weak D call TRBD1 (6 bases). The CDR3 loop spans 16 amino acids. V lost 1 base, J lost 4 bases, and 16 bases lay in between. CDR1 and CDR2 from the germline V gene are SGHTA and FQGTGA. The CDR3 region has the DNA TGTGCCAGCAGCTTAAGTGGGGGCTCACAGGGCTATGGCTACACCTTC. It translates to CASSLSGGSQGYGYTF.

The V and J genes are TRBV7-2 and TRBJ2-7; possibly TRBD1 for D (6 bases). With 5 bases removed from V and 3 bases from J, the gap between germline ends came to 14 bases. This CDR3 has 14 residues. Germline V gives CDR1 SGHTA, CDR2 FQGNSA. The CDR3 region is CASSATGTFYEQYF. In DNA form, the CDR3 reads TGTGCCAGCAGCGCAACCGGGACATTCTACGAGCAGTACTTC.